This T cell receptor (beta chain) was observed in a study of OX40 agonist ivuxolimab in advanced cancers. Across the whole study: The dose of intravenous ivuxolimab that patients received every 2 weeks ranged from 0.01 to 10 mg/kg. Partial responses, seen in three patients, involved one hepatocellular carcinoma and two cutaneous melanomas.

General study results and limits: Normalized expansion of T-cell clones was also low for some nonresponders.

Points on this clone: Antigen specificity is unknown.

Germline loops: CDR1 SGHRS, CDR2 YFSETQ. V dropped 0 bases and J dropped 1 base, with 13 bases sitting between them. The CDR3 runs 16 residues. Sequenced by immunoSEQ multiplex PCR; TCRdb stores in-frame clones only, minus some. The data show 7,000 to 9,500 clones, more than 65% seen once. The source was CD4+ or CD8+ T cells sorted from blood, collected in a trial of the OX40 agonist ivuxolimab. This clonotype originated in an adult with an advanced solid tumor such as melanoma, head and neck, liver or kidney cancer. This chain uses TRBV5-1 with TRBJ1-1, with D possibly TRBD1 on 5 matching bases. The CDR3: CASSLAGAGRNTEAFF. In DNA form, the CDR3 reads TGCGCCAGCAGCTTGGCCGGGGCAGGGCGGAACACTGAAGCTTTCTTT. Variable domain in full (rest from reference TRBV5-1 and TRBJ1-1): KAGVTQTPRYLIKTRGQQVTLSCSPISGHRSVSWYQQTPGQGLQFLFEYFSETQRNKGNFPGRFSGRQFSNSRSEMNVSTLELGDSALYLCASSLAGAGRNTEAFFGQGTRLTVV.